This T cell receptor beta chain emerged from a study of CXCR3-negative and CXCR3-positive naive CD8 T cells. Study-level background: Some 130 million TRB reads were obtained overall (about 1.5 +/- 0.3 million per library). Findings and limits, study-wide: TCR interaction strength was inferred from TRB CDR3 physicochemistry, as CD5 matched across naive subsets. Higher TRB CDR3 hydrophobicity marked CXCR3-positive naive cells relative to CXCR3-negative naive cells.

With UMI labels, 5' RACE was used to prepare the TRB cDNA libraries. Following a re-call of the 5' RACE reads, TCRdb has one entry per CDR3 protein and lacks DNA. Its clone listing holds 85,000 to 130,000 distinct CDR3 sequences. Germline CDR1 PRHDT, CDR2 FYEKMQ (reference sequence). This CDR3 comprises 12 residues. In regard to this clonotype: Its antigen is unknown.

Sample: naive CXCR3+ CD8+ T cells from blood. Specified subset: CD45RO-CCR7+CD27+CD95- naive CD8+ T cells expressing CXCR3 (TNR3+). The TCR was taken from a human donor in good health. Some clones in this sample may be carry-over from other donors' samples. This chain uses TRBV13 with TRBJ2-5; TCRdb's assignment of TRBD1 cannot be checked, as there is no DNA. The CDR3 region is CASAPQGETQYF.